The rows below give T cell receptor beta chains drawn from one sample of a study of stem cell transplantation in POMP-related autoinflammatory disease. Profiled with immunoSEQ multiplex PCR; TCRdb holds only in-frame clones, not every one. The table records tens of thousands of clones, more than 75% of them present only once. Sequenced here: CD4+ T cells from PBMCs, sampled before stem cell transplantation. The origin of the receptors is a human donor with POMP-related autoinflammation and immune dysregulation (PRAID). CDR3s include the opening cysteine and the closing phenylalanine or tryptophan. The size field is filled for only some rows; it gives once, few, many or a size class.

19 . TRBV15 CATSRAGDRDWEGPGELFF
13 . TRBV7-3 CASQKGVFTEAFF
14 . TRBV30 CACNTGIINSPLHF
12 . TRBV29-1 CSGGGRRDTQYF
16 . TRBV28 CASRPTRDRAKNIQYF
17 . TRBV19 CASSIDPERVDDYGYTF
14 . TRBV19 CASSVGTQNTEAFF
13 . TRBV6-5 CASSYDGENTIYF
17 . TRBV6-4 CASSEMLTGQWGNEAFF
14 . TRBV6-6 CATDRGPSNQPQHF
16 . TRBV5-1 CASSLAPTGGPETQYF
14 few TRBV27 CASSTASLGLGYTF
15 . TRBV5-6 CASSLWGSSGNTIYF
13 . TRBV2 CASSTFDPGLPNF
15 . TRBV5-1 CASRRDPNQGQPQHF
10 . TRBV20-1 CAPTNEKLFF
15 . TRBV30 CAWTAGQGRWNEQFF
16 once TRBV30 CAWTAILAGGADTQYF
13 . TRBV29-1 CSVRGQKNYGYTF
11 . TRBV29-1 CSVDGNTEAFF
17 . TRBV9 CASSVEFNTDRPRELFF
16 . TRBV6-5 CASSYSSVAPSYEQYF
13 . TRBV2 CASSFENGSEQYF